The 9 T cell receptor beta chains below were found in one sample sequenced in a study of T-cell reconstitution after alpha-beta-depleted transplantation in children. Unique molecular identifiers were incorporated into the prepared TCRbeta library. TCRdb analysed the PCR reads with MiXCR anew, one entry per CDR3 protein. The sample yields 70,000 or so distinct CDR3 sequences, 9.5% to 13% seen once. The sequenced sample was PBMCs, obtained before TCRalphabeta/CD19-depleted stem cell transplant. These receptors originate from a boy aged 5-17 years with acute myeloid leukemia, due to receive a stem cell transplant.

This clonotype was seen at least ten times. V gene TRBV15 combines with J gene TRBJ2-7, with D possibly being TRBD1 (5 bases). The CDR3 sequence is 15 residues long. CDR1 LNHNV and CDR2 YYDKDF come from the germline V gene (reference sequence). Trimming cost V 1 base and J 7 bases, with 17 bases left between them. In DNA, the CDR3 is TGTGCCACCAGCAGAGTCAGGGCCGCCGTCTGGGAGCAGTACTTC. Its translation: CATSRVRAAVWEQYF.

In this sample, this clonotype turned up many times. The chain recombines TRBV5-1 with TRBJ1-4; no clear D. There are 16 residues in the CDR3. Germline CDR1 is SGHRS and CDR2 is YFSETQ. The V gene lost 5 bases and the J gene lost 0 bases, with 14 bases spanning the gap. The CDR3 reads CASSVQRSATNEKLFF. CDR3 DNA sequence: TGCGCCAGCAGTGTACAGAGATCAGCAACTAATGAAAAACTGTTTTTT. Full variable domain (remainder filled in from reference TRBV5-1 and TRBJ1-4): KAGVTQTPRYLIKTRGQQVTLSCSPISGHRSVSWYQQTPGQGLQFLFEYFSETQRNKGNFPGRFSGRQFSNSRSEMNVSTLELGDSALYLCASSVQRSATNEKLFFGSGTQLSVL.

This clonotype occurred many times. The chain links TRBV10-1 to TRBJ2-5; tentatively, D is TRBD1 (5 bases). There are 18 residues in the CDR3. The ends were cut back, 0 bases at V and 5 bases at J, with 22 bases in the middle. CDR1 and CDR2 from the germline V gene are WNHNN and SYGVQD (reference sequence). DNA for the CDR3: TGCGCCAGCAGTGAGTCGAAGTTGGACACGCGTGATACGGAGACCCAGTACTTC. Its translation: CASSESKLDTRDTETQYF.

The V gene is TRBV5-4, the J gene TRBJ2-2, with 7 bases matching TRBD2. The CDR3 consists of 16 residues. V trimming: 4 bases; J trimming: 9 bases; junction bases outside the gene matches: 15. Germline V gives CDR1 SGHNT, CDR2 YYREEE (reference sequence). The CDR3 reads CASSAGRLVKSRELFF. CDR3 sequence (DNA): TGTGCCAGCAGCGCCGGGAGGCTAGTGAAGAGCAGGGAGCTGTTTTTT. Based on the CDR3 plus reference TRBV5-4 and TRBJ2-2, the full variable domain is ETGVTQSPTHLIKTRGQQVTLRCSSQSGHNTVSWYQQALGQGPQFIFQYYREEENGRGNFPPRFSGLQFPNYSSELNVNALELDDSALYLCASSAGRLVKSRELFFGEGSRLTVL.

This clonotype was detected ten times or more. This chain links TRBV5-1 with TRBJ2-7; D may match TRBD1 or TRBD2 (5 bases each). With 2 bases removed from V and 4 bases from J, the gap between germline ends came to 13 bases. CDR1 is SGHRS and CDR2 is YFSETQ in the germline V gene. The CDR3 runs to 14 residues. The CDR3 region has the DNA TGCGCCAGCAGCTTAACCCAGGGAGCTTACGAGCAGTACGTC. This codes for CASSLTQGAYEQYV.

This clonotype was counted a few times. This chain joins TRBV28 and TRBJ1-4, with 7 bases matching TRBD1. V was pared by 6 bases and J by 6 bases, with 7 bases of the junction left unmatched. Germline-derived CDR1 and CDR2 are MDHEN and SYDVKM. This CDR3 spans 14 amino acids. The CDR3 protein is CASSSRQGDEKLFF. DNA of the CDR3: TGTGCCAGCAGCTCACGACAGGGCGATGAAAAACTGTTTTTT.

This clonotype was seen repeatedly, ten times or more. Here the CDR3 DNA reads TGTGCCAGCAGCCAAGGTGGGGCAGGGGGCCGAACACCCCTCCACTTT. Protein product: CASSQGGAGGRTPLHF. This sequence joins TRBV4-2 and TRBJ1-6, with 8 bases matching TRBD1. The CDR3 is made up of 16 amino acids. Germline trimming cut 1 base from V and 11 bases from J; bases unmatched to any gene: 10. The germline V gene encodes CDR1 LGHNA and CDR2 YNFKEQ.

This clonotype appeared a few times. This chain uses TRBV30 with TRBJ2-1; 7 bases line up with TRBD2. V was clipped by 2 bases and J by 10 bases; unmatched bases: 8. In germline, CDR1 is GTSNPN, CDR2 SVGIG (reference sequence). The CDR3 contains 13 residues. Here the CDR3 reads CAWSQAGVSEQFF. DNA for the CDR3: TGTGCCTGGAGTCAGGCGGGAGTCTCGGAGCAGTTCTTC.

This clonotype was observed many times. The chain has TRBV9 and TRBJ2-7; either TRBD1 or TRBD2 may fit D (5 bases each). Trimming stripped 2 bases from V and 3 bases from J, with 18 bases between. Germline V gene data show CDR1 as SGDLS and CDR2 as YYNGEE. The CDR3 covers 16 residues. CDR3 bases: TGTGCCAGCAGCGTTGGGGACGTTTCTCTTCGCTACGAGCAGTACTTC. Protein sequence: CASSVGDVSLRYEQYF. Full variable domain (missing parts from reference TRBV9 and TRBJ2-7): DSGVTQTPKHLITATGQRVTLRCSPRSGDLSVYWYQQSLDQGLQFLIQYYNGEERAKGNILERFSAQQFPDLHSELNLSSLELGDSALYFCASSVGDVSLRYEQYFGPGTRLTVT.